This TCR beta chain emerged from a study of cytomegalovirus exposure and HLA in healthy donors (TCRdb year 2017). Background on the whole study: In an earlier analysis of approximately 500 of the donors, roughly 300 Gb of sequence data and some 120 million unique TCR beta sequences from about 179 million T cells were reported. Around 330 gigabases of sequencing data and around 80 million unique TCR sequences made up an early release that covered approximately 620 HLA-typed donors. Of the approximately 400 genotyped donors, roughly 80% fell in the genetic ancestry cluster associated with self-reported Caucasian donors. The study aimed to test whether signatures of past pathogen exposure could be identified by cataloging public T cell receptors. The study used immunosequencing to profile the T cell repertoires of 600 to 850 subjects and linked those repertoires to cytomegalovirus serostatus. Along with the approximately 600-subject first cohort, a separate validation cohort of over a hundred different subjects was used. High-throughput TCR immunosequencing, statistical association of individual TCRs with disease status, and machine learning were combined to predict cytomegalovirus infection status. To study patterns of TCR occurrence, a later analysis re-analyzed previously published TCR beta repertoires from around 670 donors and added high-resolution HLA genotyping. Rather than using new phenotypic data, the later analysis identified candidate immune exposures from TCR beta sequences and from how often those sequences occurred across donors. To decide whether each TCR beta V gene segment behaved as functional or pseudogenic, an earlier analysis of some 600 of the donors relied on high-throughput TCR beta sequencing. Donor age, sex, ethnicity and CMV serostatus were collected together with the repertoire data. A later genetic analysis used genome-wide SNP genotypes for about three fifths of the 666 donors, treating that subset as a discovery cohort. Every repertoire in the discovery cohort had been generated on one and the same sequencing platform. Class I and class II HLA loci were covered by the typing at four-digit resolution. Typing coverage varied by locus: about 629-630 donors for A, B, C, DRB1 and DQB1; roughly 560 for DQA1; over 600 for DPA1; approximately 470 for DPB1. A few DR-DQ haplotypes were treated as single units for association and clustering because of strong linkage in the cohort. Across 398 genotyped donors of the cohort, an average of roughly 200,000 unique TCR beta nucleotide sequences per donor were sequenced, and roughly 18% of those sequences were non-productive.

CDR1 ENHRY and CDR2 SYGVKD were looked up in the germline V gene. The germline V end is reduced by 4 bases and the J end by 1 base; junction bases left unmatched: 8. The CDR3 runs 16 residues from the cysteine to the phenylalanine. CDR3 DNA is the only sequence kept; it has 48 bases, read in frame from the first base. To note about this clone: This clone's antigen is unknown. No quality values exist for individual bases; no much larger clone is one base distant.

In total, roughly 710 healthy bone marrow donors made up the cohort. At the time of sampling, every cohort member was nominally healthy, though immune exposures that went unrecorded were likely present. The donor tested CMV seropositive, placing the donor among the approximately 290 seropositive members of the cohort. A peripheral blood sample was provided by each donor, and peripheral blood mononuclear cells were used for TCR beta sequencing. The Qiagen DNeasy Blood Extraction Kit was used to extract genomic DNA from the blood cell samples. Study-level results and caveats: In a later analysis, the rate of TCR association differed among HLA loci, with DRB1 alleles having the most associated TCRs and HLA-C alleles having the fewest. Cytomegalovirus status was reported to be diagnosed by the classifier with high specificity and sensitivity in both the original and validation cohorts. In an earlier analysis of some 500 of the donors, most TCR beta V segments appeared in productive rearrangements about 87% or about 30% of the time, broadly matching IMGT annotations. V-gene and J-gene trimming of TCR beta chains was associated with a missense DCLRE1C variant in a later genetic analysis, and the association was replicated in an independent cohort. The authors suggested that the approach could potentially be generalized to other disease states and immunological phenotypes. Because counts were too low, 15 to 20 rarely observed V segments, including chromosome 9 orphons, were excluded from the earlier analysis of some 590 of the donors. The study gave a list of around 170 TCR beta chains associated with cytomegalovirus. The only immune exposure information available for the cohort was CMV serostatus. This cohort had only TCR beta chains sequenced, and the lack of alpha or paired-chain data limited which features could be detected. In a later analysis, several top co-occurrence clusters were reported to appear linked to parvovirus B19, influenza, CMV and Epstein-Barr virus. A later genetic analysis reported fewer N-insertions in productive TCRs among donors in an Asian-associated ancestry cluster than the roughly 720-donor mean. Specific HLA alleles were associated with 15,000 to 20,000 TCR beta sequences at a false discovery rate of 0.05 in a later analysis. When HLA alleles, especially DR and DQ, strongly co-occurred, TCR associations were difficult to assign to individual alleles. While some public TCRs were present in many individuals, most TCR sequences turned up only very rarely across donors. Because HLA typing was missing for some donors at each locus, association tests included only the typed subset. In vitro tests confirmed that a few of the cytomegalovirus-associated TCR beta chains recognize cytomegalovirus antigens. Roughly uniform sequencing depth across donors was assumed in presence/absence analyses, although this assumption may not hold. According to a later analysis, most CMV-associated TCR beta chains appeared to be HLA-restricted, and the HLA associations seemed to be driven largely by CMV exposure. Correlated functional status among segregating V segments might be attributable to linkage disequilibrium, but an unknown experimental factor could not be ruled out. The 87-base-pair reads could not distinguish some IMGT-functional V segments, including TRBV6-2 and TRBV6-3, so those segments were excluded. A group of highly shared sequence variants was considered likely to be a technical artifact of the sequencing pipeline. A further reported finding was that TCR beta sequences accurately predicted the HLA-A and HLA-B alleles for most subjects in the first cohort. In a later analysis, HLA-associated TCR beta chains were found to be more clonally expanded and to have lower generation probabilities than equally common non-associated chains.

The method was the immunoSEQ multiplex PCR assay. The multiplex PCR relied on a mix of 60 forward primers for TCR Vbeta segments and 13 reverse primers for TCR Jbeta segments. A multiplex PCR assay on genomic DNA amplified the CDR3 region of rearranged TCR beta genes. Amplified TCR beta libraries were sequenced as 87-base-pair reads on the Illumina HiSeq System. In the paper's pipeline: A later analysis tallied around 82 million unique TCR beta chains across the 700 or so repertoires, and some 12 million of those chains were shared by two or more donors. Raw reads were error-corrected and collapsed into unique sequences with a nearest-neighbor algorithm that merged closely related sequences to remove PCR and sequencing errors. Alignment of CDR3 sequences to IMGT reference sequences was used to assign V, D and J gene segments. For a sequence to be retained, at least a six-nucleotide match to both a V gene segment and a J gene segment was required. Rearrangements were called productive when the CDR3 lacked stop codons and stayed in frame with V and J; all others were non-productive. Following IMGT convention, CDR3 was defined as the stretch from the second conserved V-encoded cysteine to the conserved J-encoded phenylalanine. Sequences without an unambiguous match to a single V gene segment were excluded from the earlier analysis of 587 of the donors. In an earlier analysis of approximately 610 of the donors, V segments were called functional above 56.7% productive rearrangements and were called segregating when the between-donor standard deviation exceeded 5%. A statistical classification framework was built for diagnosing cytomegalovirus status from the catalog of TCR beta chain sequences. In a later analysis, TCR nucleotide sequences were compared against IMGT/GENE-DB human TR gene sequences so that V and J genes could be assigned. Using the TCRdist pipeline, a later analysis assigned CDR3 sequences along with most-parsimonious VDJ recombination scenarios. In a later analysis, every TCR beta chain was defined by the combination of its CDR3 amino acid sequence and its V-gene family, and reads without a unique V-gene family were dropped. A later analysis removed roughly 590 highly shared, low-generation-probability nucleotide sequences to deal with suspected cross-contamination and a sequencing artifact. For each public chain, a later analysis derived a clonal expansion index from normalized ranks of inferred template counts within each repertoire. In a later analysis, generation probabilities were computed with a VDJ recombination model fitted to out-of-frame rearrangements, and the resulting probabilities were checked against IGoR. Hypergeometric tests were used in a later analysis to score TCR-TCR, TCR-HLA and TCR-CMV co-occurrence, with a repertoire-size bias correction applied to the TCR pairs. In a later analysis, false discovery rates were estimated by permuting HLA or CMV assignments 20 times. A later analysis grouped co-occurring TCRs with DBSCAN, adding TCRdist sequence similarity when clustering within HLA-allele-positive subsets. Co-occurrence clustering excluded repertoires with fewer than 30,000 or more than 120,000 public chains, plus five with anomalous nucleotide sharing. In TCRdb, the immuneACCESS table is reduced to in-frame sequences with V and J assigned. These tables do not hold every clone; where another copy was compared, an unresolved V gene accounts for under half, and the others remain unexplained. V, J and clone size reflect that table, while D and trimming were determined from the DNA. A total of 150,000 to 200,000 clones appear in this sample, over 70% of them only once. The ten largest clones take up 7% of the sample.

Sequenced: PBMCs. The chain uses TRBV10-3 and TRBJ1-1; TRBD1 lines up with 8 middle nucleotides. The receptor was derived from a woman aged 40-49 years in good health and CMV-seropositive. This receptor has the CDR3 CAISGGTGASNTEAFF. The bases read TGTGCCATCAGTGGGGGGACAGGCGCGTCGAACACTGAAGCTTTCTTT.